A single sample gave rise to the 9 T cell receptor beta chains below, sequenced in a study of T cell repertoires in cytomegalovirus infection. From the reads, TCRdb called clonotypes with MiXCR, one entry per CDR3 protein. The sample yields around 740,000 distinct CDR3 sequences, 35% to 40% seen once. Sequenced material: PBMCs. The receptors derive from a human donor in good health (CMV status not recorded). Some clones in this sample may be carry-over from other donors' samples.

The chain is built from TRBV9 and TRBJ1-1, with D tentatively TRBD1 (5 bases). The ends were cut back, 4 bases at V and 0 bases at J, with 10 bases in the middle. Germline V lookup: CDR1 SGDLS, CDR2 YYNGEE. CDR3 length equals 14 residues. CDR3 region: CASSPGHMNTEAFF. CDR3 nucleotides: TGTGCCAGCAGCCCCGGACACATGAACACTGAAGCTTTCTTT.

The table lists this clonotype with a count of one. This sequence joins TRBV4-2 and TRBJ2-7; D could derive from TRBD1 or TRBD2 (6 bases each). This CDR3 region has 16 residues. Germline V gene data show CDR1 as LGHNA and CDR2 as YNFKEQ. Trimming took 2 bases from V and 6 from J, leaving 20 bases between them. Here the CDR3 reads CASSQPPGGRRGEQYF. The CDR3 bases are TGTGCCAGCAGCCAACCTCCTGGGGGGCGCCGTGGCGAGCAGTACTTC.

The chain is built from TRBV7-4 and TRBJ2-3; TRBD2 matches at 7 bases. V was pared by 5 bases and J by 4 bases, with 6 bases of the junction left unmatched. The CDR3 is made up of 14 amino acids. From germline, CDR1 is SGHVT and CDR2 SQSDAQ. CDR3 protein: CASSQTSLPDTQYF. As DNA, the CDR3 is TGTGCCAGCAGCCAGACTAGCCTGCCAGATACGCAGTATTTT.

The rearrangement links TRBV24-1 to TRBJ1-2, with D perhaps matching TRBD1 (6 bases). V lost 6 bases, J lost 6 bases, and 16 bases lay in between. This CDR3 comprises 14 residues. Germline values: CDR1 KGHDR, CDR2 SFDVKD. The DNA of the CDR3 is TGTGCCACCAGTTATCGACGGGGGGCCCATGGCTACACCTTC. It yields the protein CATSYRRGAHGYTF.

A note on this clonotype: An end of the junction does not agree with germline; a read error may underlie this. Here the CDR3 DNA reads TGCGACAGCAGCTCAGGCAGCCCCAGGAACGAAAAACTGTTTTTT. It codes for CDSSSGSPRNEKLFF. V is TRBV5-1 and J is TRBJ1-4, with no clear D. The CDR3 is made up of 15 amino acids. Germline V gene sequence: CDR1 SGHRS, CDR2 YFSETQ.

This clonotype has just one count. The rearrangement joins TRBV6-1 to TRBJ2-7; no reliable D call. The CDR3 runs 12 residues. Germline V gene lookup returns CDR1 MNHNS and CDR2 SASEGT. V lost 5 bases, J lost 5 bases, and 10 bases lay in between. CDR3 loop: CASSYGNNEQYF. CDR3 sequence (DNA): TGTGCCAGCAGTTACGGTAACAACGAGCAGTACTTC.

This clonotype was recorded once. No conserved phenylalanine or tryptophan is present at the end of the CDR3, so a read error is the likely explanation. The chain joins TRBV7-9 to TRBJ2-7; D assignment may be TRBD1 or TRBD2 (7 bases each). The germline V gene encodes CDR1 SEHNR and CDR2 FQNEAQ (reference sequence). The V end was cut by 5 bases, the J end by 1 base, with 27 bases between. This CDR3 has 19 residues. The CDR3 sequence is CASSPPGGQSGTPSYEQYS. CDR3 coding DNA: TGTGCCAGCAGCCCACCTGGGGGACAGAGCGGGACCCCTTCCTACGAGCAGTACTCC.

V usage is TRBV28 and J usage is TRBJ2-3; perhaps TRBD1 as D (6 bases). The CDR3 contains 15 residues. CDR1 is MDHEN, CDR2 SYDVKM, per germline. The V end lost 3 bases, the J end lost 5 bases, and 15 bases lay between the germline ends. For the CDR3, the DNA is TGTGCCAGCAGTTTTTTGGGGGCTCCGGGAGATACGCAGTATTTT. Its protein product is CASSFLGAPGDTQYF.

This rearrangement joins TRBV10-2 to TRBJ2-3; TRBD2 aligns across 7 bases. Germline CDR1 is WSHSY and CDR2 is SAAADI. J gave up 2 bases and V 3 bases, and 5 bases lay outside the gene matches. The CDR3 has 15 residues. The CDR3 loop is CASSDRGVATDTQYF. For the CDR3, the DNA is TGCGCCAGCAGTGATCGGGGGGTGGCCACAGATACGCAGTATTTT.